The sequence of this T cell receptor (beta chain) was determined in a study of T cell responses to AZD1222 COVID-19 vaccine. Study conclusions and caveats: There were vaccine-associated CD4 TCRs across spike, dominant at 160-218 and 743-854. Spike-specific TCR breadth rose after two AZD1222 doses, and depth rose as well. The donors showed a predominance of white British ancestry and of females, with possible underestimation of clonal diversity.

This CDR3 is 17 amino acids long. The junction had 9 bases not matched to a gene; V was cut back by 4 bases and J by 3 bases. Germline CDR1 and CDR2: LGHNA and YNFKEQ. The table came from immunoSEQ multiplex PCR; TCRdb's copy has only in-frame clones and leaves some out. The data contain more than 100,000 clones, approximately 94% of them seen just once; the ten biggest clones take up 5%. In regard to this clone: Antigen unknown.

The chain combines TRBV4-2 with TRBJ2-3; 11 bases fit TRBD2. The sequence derives from an adult who received the AZD1222 COVID-19 vaccine. The specimen was peripheral blood, collected 28 days after the second AZD1222 dose. CDR3: CASSRGRLAGKTDTQYF. In nucleotides, the CDR3 is TGTGCCAGCAGCCGAGGAAGACTAGCGGGAAAGACAGATACGCAGTATTTT.